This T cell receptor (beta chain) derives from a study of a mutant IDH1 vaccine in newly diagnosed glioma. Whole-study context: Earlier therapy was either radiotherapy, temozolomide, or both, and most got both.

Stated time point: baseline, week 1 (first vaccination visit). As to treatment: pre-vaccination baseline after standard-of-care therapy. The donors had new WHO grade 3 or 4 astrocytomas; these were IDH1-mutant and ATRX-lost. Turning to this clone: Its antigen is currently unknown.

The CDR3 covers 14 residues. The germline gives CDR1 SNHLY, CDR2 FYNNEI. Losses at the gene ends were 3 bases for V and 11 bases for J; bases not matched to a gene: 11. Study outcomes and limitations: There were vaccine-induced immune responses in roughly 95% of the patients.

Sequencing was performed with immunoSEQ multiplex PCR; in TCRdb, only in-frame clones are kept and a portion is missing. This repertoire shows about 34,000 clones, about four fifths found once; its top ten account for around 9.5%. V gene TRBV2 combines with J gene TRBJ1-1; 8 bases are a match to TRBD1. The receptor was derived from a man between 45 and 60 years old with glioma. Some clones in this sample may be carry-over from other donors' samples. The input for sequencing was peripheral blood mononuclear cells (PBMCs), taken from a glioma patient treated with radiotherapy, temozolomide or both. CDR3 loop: CASSDARGRTMAFF. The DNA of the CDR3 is TGTGCCAGCAGTGACGCCAGGGGGCGCACGATGGCTTTCTTT.